This T cell receptor beta chain is from a study of regulatory T cells in long-lasting Graves disease. Whole-study findings and limits: Favoring TRBV28, TRBJ1-2 and TRBJ2-5 was a feature seen in persistent disease.

This clonotype was counted at least ten times. Antigen unknown. Germline lookup yields CDR1 LGHDT and CDR2 YNNKEL (reference sequence). The CDR3 length is 13 residues. Trimming cost V 5 bases and J 7 bases; bases outside gene matches: 6. Arm-PCR of CDR3 regions with iRepertoire HTBI primers generated TCR beta libraries. TCRdb redid the calling of the multiplex PCR reads with MiXCR, one entry per CDR3 protein. This table has a few hundred thousand distinct CDR3 sequences, 15% to 20% appearing once. Time point denoted: newly diagnosed GD, antithyroid drugs for less than 3 months. RNA from PBMCs was the source of the TCR library. The same sample was also used in a study of T cells in Graves' hyperthyroidism and ophthalmopathy. According to that study: Blood also contained most expanded thyroid clonotypes above 0.001.

Here the sequenced sample was peripheral blood mononuclear cells (PBMCs), taken at new diagnosis, from a patient treated with antithyroid drugs. The receptor's source is a young woman with Graves disease. The chain couples TRBV3-1 to TRBJ1-1, with 8 bases aligning to TRBD1. CDR3 in DNA: TGTGCCAGCAGCAGAGGACAGGGACGTGAAGCTTTCTTT. Translation gives CASSRGQGREAFF. Full variable domain (rest looked up from reference TRBV3-1 and TRBJ1-1): DTAVSQTPKYLVTQMGNDKSIKCEQNLGHDTMYWYKQDSKKFLKIMFSYNNKELIINETVPNRFSPKSPDKAHLNLHINSLELGDSAVYFCASSRGQGREAFFGQGTRLTVV.